These 15 T cell receptor beta chains were sequenced from one sample in a study of early T cells in non-severe SARS-CoV-2 infection. TCRdb fed the 5' RACE reads into MiXCR, producing one record per CDR3 protein. The data contain about 80,000 distinct CDR3 sequences, over 9.5% of them singletons. The sequenced material came from whole blood. The origin of the receptors is an adult who was a healthcare worker with PCR-confirmed SARS-CoV-2 infection or an uninfected control (not recorded which).

This clonotype was counted a few times. The rearrangement links TRBV2 to TRBJ2-2, with D unclear. Looked up from germline, CDR1 is SNHLY and CDR2 is FYNNEI. V was clipped by 6 bases and J by 7 bases, with 21 bases between them. The CDR3 covers 16 residues. CDR3 nucleotide sequence: TGTGCCAGCAGGAAGATCGAGCCGGAAAACGGCGGGGAGCTGTTTTTT. Its translation: CASRKIEPENGGELFF.

This clonotype was seen a few times. The chain combines TRBV6-5 with TRBJ1-5; D is undetermined. This CDR3 spans 13 amino acids. The V gene's germline CDR1 is MNHEY and CDR2 SVGAGI. Trimming shortened V by 6 bases and J by 4 bases, and 10 bases separated the two germline ends. The CDR3 coding sequence is TGTGCCAGCAGCTTGGGATTGAATCAGCCCCAGCATTTT. As protein: CASSLGLNQPQHF.

This clonotype showed up just a few times. V gene TRBV14 combines with J gene TRBJ2-2; 13 bases are a match to TRBD2. This CDR3 is 19 amino acids long. The ends lost 0 bases at V and 5 bases at J; junction bases unmatched: 9. The V gene's germline CDR1 is SGHDN and CDR2 FVKESK. CDR3 sequence: CASSQDRKRTSGRTGELFF. The CDR3, as DNA: TGTGCCAGCAGCCAAGACAGGAAGAGGACTAGCGGGAGAACCGGGGAGCTGTTTTTT.

This clonotype was detected a few times. In DNA, the CDR3 is TGTGCCAGCAGCGCGGGCTTGGCAGTAGCGGGAGGCCAAGAGACCCAGTACTTC. It translates to CASSAGLAVAGGQETQYF. The V gene is TRBV7-6, the J gene TRBJ2-5, with 10 bases that match TRBD2. Germline CDR1 SGHVS, CDR2 FNYEAQ. The junction had 13 bases not matched to a gene; V was cut back by 5 bases and J by 1 base. The CDR3 extends over 18 amino acids. Looking up the rest from reference TRBV7-6 and TRBJ2-5 gives the full variable domain: GAGVSQSPRYKVTKRGQDVALRCDPISGHVSLYWYRQALGQGPEFLTYFNYEAQQDKSGLPNDRFSAERPEGSISTLTIQRTEQRDSAMYRCASSAGLAVAGGQETQYFGPGTRLLVL.

This clonotype was observed a handful of times. V gene TRBV20-1 combines with J gene TRBJ2-1, with a possible D match to TRBD2 (5 bases). This CDR3 has 15 residues. Trimming left V 0 bases short and J 10 bases short, with 19 bases between. Looked up from germline, CDR1 is DFQATT and CDR2 is SNEGSKA (reference sequence). CDR3 sequence (DNA): TGCAGTGCTAGAGATCCCAACCAAGCGGCAGGAGAGCAGTTCTTC. This gives the protein CSARDPNQAAGEQFF.

The chain joins TRBV7-9 to TRBJ1-2; 8 positions match TRBD1. This CDR3 has 18 residues. From germline, CDR1 is SEHNR and CDR2 FQNEAQ (reference sequence). V dropped 6 bases and J dropped 2; count of bases not matched to a gene: 17. CDR3 coding DNA: TGTGCCAGCAGGCAGTTCGGGACAGGCAATCACGAAAACTATGGCTACACCTTC. Amino acid sequence: CASRQFGTGNHENYGYTF. The variable domain in full, completed from reference TRBV7-9 and TRBJ1-2, reads DTGVSQNPRHKITKRGQNVTFRCDPISEHNRLYWYRQTLGQGPEFLTYFQNEAQLEKSRLLSDRFSAERPKGSFSTLEIQRTEQGDSAMYLCASRQFGTGNHENYGYTFGSGTRLTVV.

This clonotype was counted between two and nine times. The rearrangement joins TRBV20-1 to TRBJ2-1; 8 bases are a match to TRBD2. J lost 0 bases, V lost 3 bases, and 4 bases had no gene match. Germline loops: CDR1 DFQATT, CDR2 SNEGSKA (reference sequence). The CDR3 is made up of 15 amino acids. CDR3 DNA sequence: TGCAGTGCTAGTAGCGGGGCTAGCTCCTACAATGAGCAGTTCTTC. Protein product: CSASSGASSYNEQFF.

This clonotype has only a few counts. The V and J genes are TRBV20-1 and TRBJ2-3; 7 positions agree with TRBD2. From germline, CDR1 is DFQATT and CDR2 SNEGSKA (reference sequence). The J segment lost 7 bases and the V segment lost 0 bases, leaving 4 bases of the junction unmatched. The CDR3 has 13 residues. CDR3 loop: CSAREAGVNTQYF. DNA of the CDR3: TGCAGTGCTAGAGAGGCGGGAGTTAATACGCAGTATTTT.

This clonotype was seen only a few times. The chain couples TRBV7-6 to TRBJ2-7; 8 bases fit TRBD1. Germline lookup yields CDR1 SGHVS and CDR2 FNYEAQ. The CDR3 extends over 17 amino acids. Trimming took 2 bases from V and 0 from J; bases not matched to a gene: 9. The CDR3 loop is CASSLTVTGDFSYEQYF. As DNA, the CDR3 is TGTGCCAGCAGCTTAACGGTGACAGGGGACTTCTCCTACGAGCAGTACTTC.

There are many counts of this clonotype. The chain combines TRBV5-1 with TRBJ2-3; D remains ambiguous. V lost 0 bases to trimming and J lost 6 bases, with 8 bases between them. Germline V gene lookup returns CDR1 SGHRS and CDR2 YFSETQ. There are 13 residues in the CDR3. The CDR3 nucleotides read TGCGCCAGCAGCTTGGCCTCCAAGGATACGCAGTATTTT. Residues: CASSLASKDTQYF.

The chain combines TRBV20-1 with TRBJ2-6; 13 positions match TRBD2. The CDR3 extends over 17 amino acids. Germline CDR1 is DFQATT and CDR2 is SNEGSKA (reference sequence). V shed 5 bases and J 3 bases; nucleotides not matched to a gene: 7. The CDR3 here is CSAFGLAGAGGANVLTF. The CDR3 DNA is TGCAGTGCTTTCGGACTAGCGGGAGCGGGTGGGGCCAACGTCCTGACTTTC.

The chain is built from TRBV28 and TRBJ2-7; perhaps TRBD2 as D (5 bases). Germline V lookup: CDR1 MDHEN, CDR2 SYDVKM. The CDR3 is 15 amino acids. V was shortened by 6 bases and J by 2 bases, with 17 bases between the two germline ends. This CDR3 is CASRQSPAGPYEQYF. CDR3 sequence (DNA): TGTGCCAGCAGACAATCACCCGCGGGCCCCTACGAGCAGTACTTC.

The V and J genes are TRBV5-1 and TRBJ1-2; tentatively, D is TRBD1 (6 bases). The CDR3 has 14 amino acids. V gave up 0 bases and J gave up 4 bases, with 10 bases separating them. CDR1 is SGHRS, CDR2 YFSETQ, per germline. The CDR3 sequence is CASSLVQGLYGYTF. In DNA, the CDR3 is TGCGCCAGCAGCTTGGTACAGGGCCTCTATGGCTACACCTTC.

This chain's CDR3 is CSARVLGGLNTEAFF. The CDR3 nucleotides are TGCAGTGCTAGAGTCTTAGGGGGGCTAAACACTGAAGCTTTCTTT. V usage is TRBV20-1 and J usage is TRBJ1-1; tentatively, D is TRBD1 (6 bases). The germline V gene has CDR1 DFQATT and CDR2 SNEGSKA (reference sequence). V lost 1 base, J lost 2 bases, and 14 bases lay in between. CDR3 length equals 15 residues.

The rearrangement joins TRBV9 to TRBJ2-3; TRBD1 might be the D (5 bases). Trimming removed 5 bases from V and 2 bases from J, with 15 bases in between. Germline assignment: CDR1 SGDLS and CDR2 YYNGEE. The CDR3 has 15 amino acids. In DNA form, the CDR3 reads TGTGCCAGCAGTTTGGCAGGACACTTCACAGATACGCAGTATTTT. Protein: CASSLAGHFTDTQYF.